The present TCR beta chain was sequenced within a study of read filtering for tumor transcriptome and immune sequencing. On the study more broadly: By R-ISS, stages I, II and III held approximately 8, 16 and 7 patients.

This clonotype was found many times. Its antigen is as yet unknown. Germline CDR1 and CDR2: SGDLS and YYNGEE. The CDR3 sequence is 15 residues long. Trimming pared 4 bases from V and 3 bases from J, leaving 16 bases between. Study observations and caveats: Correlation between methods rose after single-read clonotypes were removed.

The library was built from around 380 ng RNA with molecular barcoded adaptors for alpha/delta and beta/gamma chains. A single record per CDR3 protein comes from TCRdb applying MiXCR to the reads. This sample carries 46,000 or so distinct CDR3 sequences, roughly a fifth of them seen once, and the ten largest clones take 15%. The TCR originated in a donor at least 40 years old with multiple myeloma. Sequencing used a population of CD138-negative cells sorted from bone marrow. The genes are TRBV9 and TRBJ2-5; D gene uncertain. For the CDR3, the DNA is TGTGCCAGCAGCCCCACCCCCGGCAGCAAAGAGACCCAGTACTTC. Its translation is CASSPTPGSKETQYF.